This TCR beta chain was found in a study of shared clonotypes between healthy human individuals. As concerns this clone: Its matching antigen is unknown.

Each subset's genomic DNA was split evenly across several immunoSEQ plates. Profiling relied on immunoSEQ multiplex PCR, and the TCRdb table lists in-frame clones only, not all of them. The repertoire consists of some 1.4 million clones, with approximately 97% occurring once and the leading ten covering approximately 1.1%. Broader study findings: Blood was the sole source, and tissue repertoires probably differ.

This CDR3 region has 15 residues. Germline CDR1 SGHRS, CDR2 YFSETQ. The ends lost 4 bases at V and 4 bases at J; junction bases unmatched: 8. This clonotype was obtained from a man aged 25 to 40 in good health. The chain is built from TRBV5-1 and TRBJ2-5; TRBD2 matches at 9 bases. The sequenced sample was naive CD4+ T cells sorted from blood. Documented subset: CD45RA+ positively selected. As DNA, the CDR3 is TGCGCCAGCAGCGACCTTAGCGGGAGTGGAGAGACCCAGTACTTC. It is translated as CASSDLSGSGETQYF. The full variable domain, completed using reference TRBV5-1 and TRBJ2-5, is KAGVTQTPRYLIKTRGQQVTLSCSPISGHRSVSWYQQTPGQGLQFLFEYFSETQRNKGNFPGRFSGRQFSNSRSEMNVSTLELGDSALYLCASSDLSGSGETQYFGPGTRLLVL.